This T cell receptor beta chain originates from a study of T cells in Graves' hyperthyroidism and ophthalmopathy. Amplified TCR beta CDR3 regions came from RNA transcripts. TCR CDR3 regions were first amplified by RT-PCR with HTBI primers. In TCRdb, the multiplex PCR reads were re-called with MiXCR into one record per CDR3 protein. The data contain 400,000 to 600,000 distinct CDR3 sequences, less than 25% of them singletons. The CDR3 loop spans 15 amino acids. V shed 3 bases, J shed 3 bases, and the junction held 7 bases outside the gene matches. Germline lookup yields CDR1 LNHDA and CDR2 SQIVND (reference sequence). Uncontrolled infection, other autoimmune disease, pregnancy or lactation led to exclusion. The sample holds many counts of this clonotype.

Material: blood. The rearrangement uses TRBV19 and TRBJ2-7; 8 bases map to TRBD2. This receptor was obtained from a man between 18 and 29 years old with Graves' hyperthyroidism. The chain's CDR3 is CASSMGAGGNYEQYF. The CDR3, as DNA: TGTGCCAGTAGTATGGGTGCGGGGGGAAACTACGAGCAGTACTTC.